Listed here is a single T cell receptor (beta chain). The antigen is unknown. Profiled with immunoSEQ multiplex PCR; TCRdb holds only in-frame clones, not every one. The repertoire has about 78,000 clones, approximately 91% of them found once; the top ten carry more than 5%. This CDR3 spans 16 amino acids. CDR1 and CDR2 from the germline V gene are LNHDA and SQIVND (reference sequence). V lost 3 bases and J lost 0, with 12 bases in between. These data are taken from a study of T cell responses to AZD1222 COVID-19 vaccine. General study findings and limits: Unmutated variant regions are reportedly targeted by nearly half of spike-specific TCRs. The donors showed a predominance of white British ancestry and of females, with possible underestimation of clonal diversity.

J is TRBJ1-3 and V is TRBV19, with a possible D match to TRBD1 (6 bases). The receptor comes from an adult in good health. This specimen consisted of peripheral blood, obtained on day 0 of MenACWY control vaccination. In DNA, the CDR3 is TGTGCCAGTAGTATCAATTTACAGGGCTCTGGAAACACCATATATTTT. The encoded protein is CASSINLQGSGNTIYF.